The present T cell receptor (beta chain) was sequenced within a study of OX40 agonist ivuxolimab in advanced cancers. Method: immunoSEQ multiplex PCR; TCRdb's copy keeps in-frame clones and lacks some. The sample records 40,000 to 45,000 clones, 65% to 85% being singletons. This specimen consisted of CD4+ or CD8+ T cells sorted from blood, obtained in a trial of the OX40 agonist ivuxolimab. The sequence was collected from an adult with an advanced solid tumor such as melanoma, head and neck, liver or kidney cancer.

DNA of the CDR3: TGTGCCAGCAGCTTATTACAGGGGTACAATGAGCAGTTCTTC. Translation: CASSLLQGYNEQFF. The gene calls are TRBV7-2 and TRBJ2-1, with 7 bases matching TRBD1. V trimming: 2 bases; J trimming: 4 bases; junction bases outside the gene matches: 2. This CDR3 comprises 14 residues. Germline CDR1 SGHTA, CDR2 FQGNSA.